This note documents a single T cell receptor beta chain sequence. Being one base from a much bigger clone, this may be a read error. Per germline, CDR1 MNHEY and CDR2 SVGAGI. V lost 0 bases, J lost 2 bases, and 13 bases lay in between. The CDR3 length is 16 residues. The data were taken from a study of prognosis after radiotherapy for stage I lung cancer. Amplicons of TCR beta CDR3 were generated from genomic DNA by two-round multiplex PCR. For every TRBV and TRBJ gene, a specific primer was used in first-round PCR. TCRdb used MiXCR to reprocess the multiplex PCR reads, holding one entry per CDR3 protein. Among roughly 32,000 distinct CDR3 sequences, around 40% were seen once, and the ten largest hold over 15%.

The sample consisted of PBMCs, taken before or after stereotactic body radiation therapy (not recorded which). The receptor was derived from a donor over 45 with non-small cell lung cancer. This chain joins TRBV6-5 and TRBJ2-5; maybe TRBD2 (6 bases). CDR3 sequence reads: CASSYSRGGVQETQYF. CDR3 bases: TGTGCCAGCAGTTACTCGAGGGGCGGGGTACAAGAGACCCAGTACTTC.